Presented here are 2 T cell receptor beta chains from one specimen sequenced in a study of blood T cells in healthy people across ages. A second PCR, run for about 7 to 11 cycles, used a sample-barcoded 5' primer plus a J-beta primer mix. TCRdb re-called the 5' RACE reads through MiXCR, storing one row per CDR3 protein. The sample consists of roughly 1 million distinct CDR3 sequences, roughly 24% of them appearing once. This sample was shared with a second study, whose subject was T cells of mothers and their children.

The sequenced material came from blood. These receptors originate from a girl aged 2 to 10 in good health.

V and J are TRBV12-3 or TRBV12-4 and TRBJ2-5; D uncertain. V was clipped by 3 bases and J by 0 bases, with 11 bases between them. CDR3 length equals 15 residues. The CDR3 DNA reads as TGTGCCAGCAGTTTGGGCAGCCAGTACCAAGAGACCCAGTACTTC. Translated, it gives CASSLGSQYQETQYF.

V gene TRBV18 combines with J gene TRBJ1-1; the D is unclear. V was pared by 3 bases and J by 3 bases, with 14 bases between. In germline, CDR1 is KGHSH, CDR2 LQKENI. The CDR3 contains 15 residues. Here the CDR3 reads CASSPSIGIHTEAFF. Written as DNA, the CDR3 is TGTGCCAGCTCACCGTCCATAGGGATACACACTGAAGCTTTCTTT.